One sample yielded the 25 T cell receptor beta chains listed below, sequenced in a study of cytomegalovirus exposure and HLA in healthy donors. Sequencing used immunoSEQ multiplex PCR; TCRdb keeps in-frame clones, though not all of them. The sample yields a few hundred thousand clones, about nine tenths seen once. The sequenced material came from PBMCs. Receptors were obtained from a young woman in good health and CMV-seronegative.

This chain connects TRBV28 to TRBJ2-5, with D perhaps matching TRBD2 (5 bases). V was cut by 4 bases and J by 1 base, with 13 bases left in between. The CDR3 spans 15 residues. CDR1 and CDR2 (germline): MDHEN, SYDVKM. CDR3 protein: CASSSSGGAQETQYF. The CDR3 DNA reads as TGTGCCAGCAGTTCATCCGGAGGAGCCCAAGAGACCCAGTACTTC.

V usage is TRBV25-1 and J usage is TRBJ2-5; D perhaps matches TRBD2 (5 bases). This CDR3 spans 15 amino acids. Trimming shortened V by 1 base and J by 4 bases, and 13 bases separated the two germline ends. The germline gives CDR1 MGHDK, CDR2 SYGVNS. The CDR3 bases are TGTGCCAGCAGTGAATCAGAGGGAGAAGGAGAGACCCAGTACTTC. It encodes CASSESEGEGETQYF.

This clone was detected only once. The chain has TRBV10-3 and TRBJ1-2, with TRBD1 as a possible D gene (5 bases). V was shortened by 3 bases and J by 7 bases, with 15 bases between the two germline ends. The CDR3 consists of 14 residues. CDR1 is ENHRY and CDR2 is SYGVKD in the germline V gene. In DNA form, the CDR3 reads TGTGCCATCAGTGATCGGGGGAGGAACGGTGGCTACACCTTC. It codes for CAISDRGRNGGYTF.

The V gene is TRBV30, the J gene TRBJ2-7; tentative D call: TRBD2 (6 bases). CDR3 length equals 15 residues. V lost 1 base and J lost 1, with 14 bases in between. Looked up from germline, CDR1 is GTSNPN and CDR2 is SVGIG (reference sequence). DNA of the CDR3: TGTGCCTGGAGTGGTTTAGGGACTCTTTCCTACGAGCAGTACTTC. It encodes CAWSGLGTLSYEQYF.

The chain carries TRBV6-6 and TRBJ2-1; TRBD1 matches 10 bases. This CDR3 spans 14 amino acids. Germline CDR1 and CDR2: MNHNY and SVGAGI (reference sequence). The V segment lost 2 bases and the J segment 6 bases; nucleotides outside the gene matches: 1. The CDR3 reads CASSYDRGLNEQFF. In DNA, the CDR3 is TGTGCCAGCAGTTACGACAGGGGGCTCAATGAGCAGTTCTTC.

The J gene is TRBJ2-7, the V gene TRBV6-1, with 9 positions matching TRBD1. Losses at the gene ends were 3 bases for V and 4 bases for J; bases not matched to a gene: 4. Germline V gene lookup returns CDR1 MNHNS and CDR2 SASEGT. This CDR3 contains 14 residues. DNA for the CDR3: TGTGCCAGCAGTGAGAAGGGACAGGGTTACGAGCAGTACTTC. Protein product: CASSEKGQGYEQYF.

The chain employs TRBV28 and TRBJ2-3; 10 bases are shared with TRBD2. Trimming cost V 5 bases and J 3 bases; bases outside gene matches: 14. Germline CDR1 and CDR2: MDHEN and SYDVKM. This CDR3 has 18 residues. The CDR3 sequence: CASSTQGISSGRTDTQYF. The CDR3 nucleotides read TGTGCCAGCAGTACCCAAGGGATTTCTAGCGGGAGAACAGATACGCAGTATTTT.

The chain combines TRBV30 with TRBJ2-3; D possibly corresponds to TRBD2 (5 bases). V gave up 7 bases and J gave up 1 base, with 12 bases separating them. This CDR3 contains 13 residues. Germline V CDR1 and CDR2: GTSNPN, SVGIG (reference sequence). The CDR3: CASRGLGTDTQYF. CDR3 coding DNA: TGTGCCTCCCGTGGACTCGGCACAGATACGCAGTATTTT.

This clone was recorded once. The chain uses TRBV19 and TRBJ1-5, with D possibly TRBD1 on 5 matching bases. The CDR3 covers 17 residues. Trimming took 1 base from V and 5 from J, leaving 18 bases between them. Looked up from germline, CDR1 is LNHDA and CDR2 is SQIVND (reference sequence). CDR3 DNA: TGTGCCAGTAGTATAGCCCTGACGGTCAGGGCGGATCAGCCCCAGCATTTT. Its protein is CASSIALTVRADQPQHF. Combining the CDR3 with reference TRBV19 and TRBJ1-5 gives the whole variable domain DGGITQSPKYLFRKEGQNVTLSCEQNLNHDAMYWYRQDPGQGLRLIYYSQIVNDFQKGDIAEGYSVSREKKESFPLTVTSAQKNPTAFYLCASSIALTVRADQPQHFGDGTRLSIL.

The rearrangement uses TRBV5-4 and TRBJ2-3; TRBD2 matches at 11 bases. V lost 1 base, J lost 5 bases, and 3 bases stayed unmatched. Germline V gene sequence: CDR1 SGHNT, CDR2 YYREEE (reference sequence). The CDR3 is 15 residues long. In nucleotides, the CDR3 is TGTGCCAGCAGCTTGATAGCGGGGGGGCGAGATACGCAGTATTTT. Translating it yields CASSLIAGGRDTQYF.

The chain links TRBV5-6 to TRBJ2-7; perhaps TRBD1 as D (6 bases). V lost 0 bases, J lost 3 bases, and 10 bases lay in between. CDR3 size: 14 residues. Per the germline V gene, CDR1 is SGHDT and CDR2 is YYEEEE. CDR3 sequence: CASSLEGGIYEQYF. The CDR3 DNA is TGTGCCAGCAGCTTGGAAGGGGGAATCTACGAGCAGTACTTC.

The gene calls are TRBV5-1 and TRBJ2-3; 12 bases map to TRBD2. The germline CDR1 and CDR2 sequences are SGHRS and YFSETQ. This CDR3 spans 18 amino acids. The ends lost 2 bases at V and 4 bases at J; junction bases unmatched: 11. CDR3 sequence (DNA): TGCGCCAGCAGCTTTGTCCTAGCGGGAGGGCTCCTGTCAGATACGCAGTATTTT. Translated: CASSFVLAGGLLSDTQYF.

The chain recombines TRBV29-1 with TRBJ1-1; 7 bases line up with TRBD1. Unmatched junction bases numbered 4, after V lost 3 bases and J lost 3 bases. The CDR3 length is 13 residues. Germline V gene sequence: CDR1 SQVTM, CDR2 ANQGSEA. Here the CDR3 DNA reads TGCAGCGTTGAGACAGGGCGACACACTGAAGCTTTCTTT. Amino acids: CSVETGRHTEAFF.

This clone has a count of ten or more. The CDR3 region has the DNA TGTGCCAGCAGTGCCCCGGGGGCAGATACGCAGTATTTT. As protein: CASSAPGADTQYF. This chain connects TRBV6-1 to TRBJ2-3; possibly TRBD2 for D (6 bases). From germline, CDR1 is MNHNS and CDR2 SASEGT. CDR3 length equals 13 residues. V lost 4 bases, J lost 4 bases, and 9 bases lay in between.

The chain employs TRBV4-1 and TRBJ2-7; the match to TRBD1 covers 7 bases. Germline V gene sequence: CDR1 MGHRA, CDR2 YSYEKL. The ends lost 3 bases at V and 2 bases at J; junction bases unmatched: 4. The length of the CDR3 is 14 residues. CDR3 coding DNA: TGCGCCAGCAGCCAGAGACAGGGCACCTACGAGCAGTACTTC. It yields the protein CASSQRQGTYEQYF.

The V call is TRBV5-1, the J call TRBJ1-3; D remains unclear. Per the germline V gene, CDR1 is SGHRS and CDR2 is YFSETQ. Trimming left V 0 bases short and J 3 bases short, with 10 bases between. This CDR3 is 15 amino acids long. This chain's CDR3 is CASSLEPLHGNTIYF. The CDR3, as DNA: TGCGCCAGCAGCTTGGAACCACTACATGGAAACACCATATATTTT.

For this clone: Germline and junction disagree at one end, which may indicate a read error. This chain uses TRBV20-1 with TRBJ2-5; D gene ambiguous. The CDR3 loop spans 10 amino acids. Germline V gives CDR1 DFQATT, CDR2 SNEGSKA (reference sequence). DNA for the CDR3: TGCAGCGCTACCCCCGTTACCCAGTACTTC. It translates to CSATPVTQYF.

The chain employs TRBV28 and TRBJ1-5; no clear D gene. This CDR3 contains 13 residues. Germline V gives CDR1 MDHEN, CDR2 SYDVKM. The V end lost 5 bases, the J end lost 9 bases, and 14 bases lay between the germline ends. This CDR3 is CASSQPPPGPQHF. DNA for the CDR3: TGTGCCAGCAGTCAACCCCCCCCGGGGCCCCAGCATTTT.

The rearrangement joins TRBV2 to TRBJ1-3, with D perhaps TRBD1 (5 bases). V gave up 6 bases and J gave up 0 bases, with 15 bases separating them. The CDR3 has 16 amino acids. Germline values: CDR1 SNHLY, CDR2 FYNNEI. The CDR3 DNA sequence: TGTGCCAGCAGCCCCAGGGTTGGAGTCTCTGGAAACACCATATATTTT. Protein sequence: CASSPRVGVSGNTIYF.

A word on this clone: A read error may produce the germline difference seen at one junction end. The chain carries TRBV2 and TRBJ1-1, with D uncertain. This CDR3 is 12 amino acids long. CDR1 SNHLY and CDR2 FYNNEI come from the germline V gene. The CDR3 here is CASSTQDSLSAF. Here the CDR3 DNA reads TGTGCCAGCAGTACTCAGGACTCTCTATCGGCCTTT.

The chain carries TRBV11-2 and TRBJ2-5; 7 bases line up with TRBD1. This CDR3 has 14 residues. Per the germline V gene, CDR1 is SGHAT and CDR2 is FQNNGV. The J segment lost 4 bases and the V segment lost 2 bases, leaving 4 bases of the junction unmatched. CDR3 region: CASSLRDSLETQYF. DNA for the CDR3: TGTGCCAGCAGCTTACGGGACAGCCTAGAGACCCAGTACTTC.

DNA of the CDR3: TGCGCCAGCAGCTTGGCCCCCAGCGGGAGAGAGACCCAGTACTTC. Protein sequence: CASSLAPSGRETQYF. The chain is built from TRBV5-1 and TRBJ2-5, with TRBD2 identical over 8 bases. The trim removed 0 bases at V and 4 bases at J, leaving 5 bases unmatched. The germline CDR1 and CDR2 sequences are SGHRS and YFSETQ. CDR3 size: 15 residues.

This clone appeared once. The J gene is TRBJ2-5, the V gene TRBV19; 13 bases match TRBD2. V gave up 3 bases and J gave up 3 bases; unmatched junction bases: 1. The V gene's germline CDR1 is LNHDA and CDR2 SQIVND (reference sequence). The CDR3 extends over 15 amino acids. This CDR3 reads CASSMTSGGKETQYF. CDR3 nucleotides: TGTGCCAGTAGTATGACTAGCGGGGGGAAAGAGACCCAGTACTTC. The variable domain in full, completed from reference TRBV19 and TRBJ2-5, reads DGGITQSPKYLFRKEGQNVTLSCEQNLNHDAMYWYRQDPGQGLRLIYYSQIVNDFQKGDIAEGYSVSREKKESFPLTVTSAQKNPTAFYLCASSMTSGGKETQYFGPGTRLLVL.

The chain uses TRBV5-1 and TRBJ2-2; TRBD1 aligns across 7 bases. The V gene end was trimmed by 7 bases and the J gene end by 3 bases; junction bases not matched to a gene: 6. Looked up from germline, CDR1 is SGHRS and CDR2 is YFSETQ. The CDR3 is made up of 14 amino acids. CDR3 nucleotides: TGCGCCAGCGGTGGGACAGCGTACACCGGGGAGCTGTTTTTT. The encoded protein is CASGGTAYTGELFF.

This clone has a handful of counts. The chain combines TRBV5-1 with TRBJ2-5; D may be TRBD2 (6 bases). The germline V gene has CDR1 SGHRS and CDR2 YFSETQ. V was shortened by 6 bases and J by 5 bases, with 8 bases between the two germline ends. The CDR3 runs to 11 residues. CDR3 loop: CASIRGETQYF. CDR3 bases: TGCGCCAGCATCCGGGGGGAGACCCAGTACTTC. The variable domain in full, completed from reference TRBV5-1 and TRBJ2-5, reads KAGVTQTPRYLIKTRGQQVTLSCSPISGHRSVSWYQQTPGQGLQFLFEYFSETQRNKGNFPGRFSGRQFSNSRSEMNVSTLELGDSALYLCASIRGETQYFGPGTRLLVL.